The 18 T cell receptor beta chains below were found in one sample sequenced in a study of blood T cell repertoires in COVID-19. Sequencing was performed with immunoSEQ multiplex PCR; in TCRdb, only in-frame clones are kept and a portion is missing. Of more than 120,000 clones listed, approximately 87% were seen once; the top ten hold 35% to 40%. Input material: peripheral blood. The receptors were sampled from a man aged 50-60 years who had recovered from COVID-19.

Remarks on this clone: This same CDR3 is encoded by further DNA sequences in the sample. V and J are TRBV9 and TRBJ2-1, with 8 nucleotides matching TRBD2. The V and J ends lost 0 bases and 2 bases, in that order; junction bases with no gene match: 1. This CDR3 has 15 amino acids. Per the germline V gene, CDR1 is SGDLS and CDR2 is YYNGEE. The CDR3 DNA follows: TGTGCCAGCAGCGTAGGCGGGGGGACCTACAATGAGCAGTTCTTC. Its protein product is CASSVGGGTYNEQFF.

The chain combines TRBV29-1 with TRBJ2-1; the D gene is possibly TRBD1 (5 bases). The CDR3 consists of 13 residues. V lost 1 base, J lost 5 bases, and 9 bases lay in between. Germline V lookup: CDR1 SQVTM, CDR2 ANQGSEA. The CDR3 nucleotides are TGCAGCGTTGAAGGGACACAGAACAATGAGCAGTTCTTC. Encoded protein: CSVEGTQNNEQFF.

The chain has TRBV7-9 and TRBJ1-2; 10 nucleotides line up with TRBD1. The CDR3 runs 14 residues. Germline-derived CDR1 and CDR2 are SEHNR and FQNEAQ (reference sequence). J lost 4 bases, V lost 3 bases, and 2 bases had no gene match. This CDR3 reads CASSLGTGVYGYTF. CDR3 DNA: TGTGCCAGCAGCTTGGGGACAGGGGTCTATGGCTACACCTTC.

V is TRBV7-9 and J is TRBJ2-5, with 10 bases matching TRBD2. The CDR3 contains 15 residues. Per the germline V gene, CDR1 is SEHNR and CDR2 is FQNEAQ (reference sequence). The junction had 5 bases not matched to a gene; V was cut back by 5 bases and J by 2 bases. The CDR3 DNA sequence: TGTGCCAGCAGCAAATCTAGCGGGGGACAAGAGACCCAGTACTTC. This codes for CASSKSSGGQETQYF.

The chain uses TRBV12-5 and TRBJ2-7, with TRBD1 identical over 8 bases. CDR3 length equals 15 residues. Germline V gene sequence: CDR1 LGHNT, CDR2 FRNRAP. The V gene end was trimmed by 6 bases and the J gene end by 2 bases; junction bases not matched to a gene: 9. The CDR3 is CASGTGQAIPYEQYF. Written as DNA, the CDR3 is TGTGCTAGTGGGACGGGACAGGCGATACCCTACGAGCAGTACTTC. Drawing the rest from reference TRBV12-5 and TRBJ2-7, the complete variable domain is DARVTQTPRHKVTEMGQEVTMRCQPILGHNTVFWYRQTMMQGLELLAYFRNRAPLDDSGMPKDRFSAEMPDATLATLKIQPSEPRDSAVYFCASGTGQAIPYEQYFGPGTRLTVT.

CDR3 sequence reads: CASSNNRANYGYTF. CDR3 DNA: TGTGCCTCCAGCAATAACAGAGCTAACTATGGCTACACCTTC. J is TRBJ1-2 and V is TRBV2; D is unresolved. The CDR3 spans 14 residues. The V gene lost 11 bases and the J gene lost 0 bases, with 16 bases spanning the gap. Germline CDR1 and CDR2: SNHLY and FYNNEI.

The table lists this clone with a few counts. J is TRBJ2-3 and V is TRBV6-6; TRBD1 matches 11 bases. This CDR3 has 15 residues. V lost 6 bases and J lost 4; bases outside the gene matches: 6. Germline CDR1 MNHNY, CDR2 SVGAGI (reference sequence). The CDR3 sequence: CASSAGQGAADTQYF. CDR3 nucleotide sequence: TGTGCCAGCAGCGCCGGACAGGGGGCAGCAGATACGCAGTATTTT.

The gene calls are TRBV4-3 and TRBJ1-6; 8 bases match TRBD1. Germline CDR1 and CDR2: LGHNA and YSLEER. The length of the CDR3 is 15 residues. V lost 4 bases to trimming and J lost 7 bases; unmatched junction nucleotides: 6. CDR3: CASSRDRTWNSPLHF. The CDR3 nucleotides are TGCGCCAGCAGCCGGGACAGGACCTGGAATTCACCCCTCCACTTT.

The rearrangement joins TRBV5-4 to TRBJ2-1; D perhaps matches TRBD1 (5 bases). The CDR3 totals 16 residues. Trimming shortened V by 2 bases and J by 7 bases, and 19 bases separated the two germline ends. From germline, CDR1 is SGHNT and CDR2 YYREEE (reference sequence). The CDR3 here is CASSFKGSRLYNEQFF. The CDR3 bases are TGTGCCAGCAGCTTTAAGGGGTCCCGTCTGTATAATGAGCAGTTCTTC.

V is TRBV5-8 and J is TRBJ2-7; 12 nucleotides agree with TRBD2. Germline CDR1 reads SGHTS; CDR2 reads YDEGEE. Trimming at V came to 0 bases and at J to 2 bases, leaving 6 bases not matched to a gene. CDR3 length: 17 residues. The CDR3 loop is CASSLANLAGGAYEQYF. The CDR3 coding sequence is TGTGCCAGCAGCTTGGCCAACCTAGCGGGGGGGGCCTACGAGCAGTACTTC. The complete variable domain, with remaining parts taken from reference TRBV5-8 and TRBJ2-7, reads EAGVTQSPTHLIKTRGQQATLRCSPISGHTSVYWYQQALGLGLQFLLWYDEGEERNRGNFPPRFSGRQFPNYSSELNVNALELEDSALYLCASSLANLAGGAYEQYFGPGTRLTVT.

The CDR3: CSVGQGSPEAFF. CDR3 nucleotide sequence: TGCAGCGTCGGACAGGGGAGCCCCGAAGCTTTCTTT. The V gene is TRBV29-1, the J gene TRBJ1-1, with 9 bases fitting TRBD1. This CDR3 spans 12 amino acids. V lost 6 bases, J lost 8 bases, and 7 bases stayed unmatched. From germline, CDR1 is SQVTM and CDR2 ANQGSEA.

The chain employs TRBV6-5 and TRBJ1-2; TRBD1 agrees at 9 bases. The CDR3 contains 14 residues. The junction had 3 bases not matched to a gene; V was cut back by 6 bases and J by 1 base. CDR1 is MNHEY, CDR2 SVGAGI, per germline. The CDR3 DNA follows: TGTGCCAGCAGCCTGGGACAGGGTAACTATGGCTACACCTTC. The encoded protein is CASSLGQGNYGYTF.

This clone has a handful of counts. This chain links TRBV6-5 with TRBJ1-1; 7 bases are shared with TRBD1. CDR1 is MNHEY, CDR2 SVGAGI, per germline. This CDR3 is built from 14 residues. Trimming at V came to 6 bases and at J to 0 bases, leaving 4 bases not matched to a gene. CDR3 nucleotide sequence: TGTGCCAGCAGCTTGACAGGGATGAACACTGAAGCTTTCTTT. This codes for CASSLTGMNTEAFF.

This clone was picked up one time. The chain recombines TRBV30 with TRBJ1-2, with 7 bases aligning to TRBD1. The ends lost 1 base at V and 0 bases at J; junction bases unmatched: 8. This CDR3 contains 16 residues. Germline V gene data show CDR1 as GTSNPN and CDR2 as SVGIG (reference sequence). DNA of the CDR3: TGTGCCTGGAGTGATGAGGGGGCGAAAACTAACTATGGCTACACCTTC. Translated, it gives CAWSDEGAKTNYGYTF.

CDR3 in DNA: TGTGCCAGCAGTGAACGGGCAGGGTGGAACTATGGCTACACCTTC. Protein: CASSERAGWNYGYTF. The chain has TRBV6-1 and TRBJ1-2; D perhaps matches TRBD1 (5 bases). Germline V gene lookup returns CDR1 MNHNS and CDR2 SASEGT. V was pared by 2 bases and J by 2 bases, with 12 bases between. The CDR3 is made up of 15 amino acids.

J is TRBJ2-7 and V is TRBV4-3; D perhaps matches TRBD1 (6 bases). This CDR3 is 15 amino acids long. CDR1 is LGHNA, CDR2 YSLEER, per germline. V was trimmed by 0 bases and J by 8 bases, leaving 17 bases between them. The CDR3 coding sequence is TGCGCCAGCAGCCAAGATAGCAGACAGGCAGTCAAGCAGTACTTC. It is translated as CASSQDSRQAVKQYF.

The gene calls are TRBV5-1 and TRBJ2-3; a possible D gene is TRBD1 (6 bases). V dropped 1 base and J dropped 0 bases, with 18 bases sitting between them. Germline V gives CDR1 SGHRS, CDR2 YFSETQ. The CDR3 is 18 residues long. The CDR3 reads CASSLLSGTRRSTDTQYF. DNA for the CDR3: TGCGCCAGCAGCTTGTTGTCCGGGACACGGAGAAGCACAGATACGCAGTATTTT.

The count of this clone is one. The CDR3 nucleotides are TGCGCCAGCAGCCAACAGGGGGTTGCTGGAAACACCATATATTTT. Protein: CASSQQGVAGNTIYF. This rearrangement joins TRBV4-1 to TRBJ1-3; 7 nucleotides match TRBD1. The CDR3 contains 15 residues. The V segment lost 2 bases and the J segment 2 bases; nucleotides outside the gene matches: 3. The germline gives CDR1 MGHRA, CDR2 YSYEKL.